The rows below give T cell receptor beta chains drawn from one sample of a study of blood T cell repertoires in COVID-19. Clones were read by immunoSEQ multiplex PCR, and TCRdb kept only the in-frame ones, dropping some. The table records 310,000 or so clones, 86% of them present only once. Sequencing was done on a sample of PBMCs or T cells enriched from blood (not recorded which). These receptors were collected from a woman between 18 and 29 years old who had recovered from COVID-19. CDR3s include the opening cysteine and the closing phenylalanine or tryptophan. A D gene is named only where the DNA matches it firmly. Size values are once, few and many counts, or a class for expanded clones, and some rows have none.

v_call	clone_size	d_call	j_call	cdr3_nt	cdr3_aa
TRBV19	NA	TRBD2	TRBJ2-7	TGTGCCAGTATCGCGAGTAGCGGGCCTTTCTCCTACGAGCAGTACTTC	CASIASSGPFSYEQYF
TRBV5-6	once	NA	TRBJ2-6	TGTGCCAGCAGCTCCGCTAATTCTGGGGCCAACGTCCTGACTTTC	CASSSANSGANVLTF
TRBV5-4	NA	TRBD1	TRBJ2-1	TGTGCCAGCAGCCCGGGACAGGGGAATGAGCAGTTCTTC	CASSPGQGNEQFF
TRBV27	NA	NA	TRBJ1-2	TGTGCCAGCAGTTTAGTCGGCTATGGCTACACCTTC	CASSLVGYGYTF
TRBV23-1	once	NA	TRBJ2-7	TGCGCCAGCAGTCAATCACCACGGGGGGCCCCCTACGAGCAGTACTTC	CASSQSPRGAPYEQYF
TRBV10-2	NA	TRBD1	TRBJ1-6	TGCGCCAGCAGTGAGGCTCACAGGGGCAATTCACCCCTCCACTTT	CASSEAHRGNSPLHF
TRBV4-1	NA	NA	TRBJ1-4	TGCGCCAGCAGCCCTAGGGGACTGTCTACTAATGAAAAACTGTTTTTT	CASSPRGLSTNEKLFF
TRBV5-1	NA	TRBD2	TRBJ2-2	TGCGCCAGCAGCCCGGGACTAGAGCTGATGGGCGGGGAGCTGTTTTTT	CASSPGLELMGGELFF
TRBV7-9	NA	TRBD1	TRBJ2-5	TGTGCCAGCAGCGCACAGGGGTCCCAAGAGACCCAGTACTTC	CASSAQGSQETQYF
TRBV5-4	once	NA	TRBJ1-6	TGTGCCAGCAGCTTGAACAGGGACCCCTATAATTCACCCCTCCACTTT	CASSLNRDPYNSPLHF
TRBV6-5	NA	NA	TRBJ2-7	TGTGCCAGCAGTTACTCGTCCGGGGTCTACGAGCAGTACTTC	CASSYSSGVYEQYF
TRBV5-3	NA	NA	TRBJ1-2	TGTGCCAGAAGCTTGAAAAACAGGGTGTTCTATGGCTACACCTTC	CARSLKNRVFYGYTF
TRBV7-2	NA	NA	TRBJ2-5	TGTGCCAGCAGCTTAGTTCCGGGGTACCAAGAGACCCAGTACTTC	CASSLVPGYQETQYF
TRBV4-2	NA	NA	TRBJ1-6	TGTGCCAGCAGCCAAGATCGGGTGACAGACTATAATTCACCCCTCCACTTT	CASSQDRVTDYNSPLHF
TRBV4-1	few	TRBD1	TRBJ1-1	TGCGCCAGCGAGGGACAGGGGGTTATGAACACTGAAGCTTTCTTT	CASEGQGVMNTEAFF
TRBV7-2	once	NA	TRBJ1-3	TGTGCCAGCAGCCAAGAAAAGGGGGACCTGAGGGGAAACACCATATATTTT	CASSQEKGDLRGNTIYF
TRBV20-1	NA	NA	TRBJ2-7	TGCAGTGCTAGTAAGGGGTACGAGCAGTACTTC	CSASKGYEQYF
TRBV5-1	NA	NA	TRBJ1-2	TGCGCCAGCAGCCCGATGACGGGTGGAGGGGACTATGGCTACACCTTC	CASSPMTGGGDYGYTF
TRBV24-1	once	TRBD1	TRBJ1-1	TGTGCCATCTCGGGGACAGGGCAAACTGAAGCTTTCTTT	CAISGTGQTEAFF
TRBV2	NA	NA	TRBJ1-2	TGTGCCAGCAGTGAGACCAGGGATGGCTACACCTTC	CASSETRDGYTF
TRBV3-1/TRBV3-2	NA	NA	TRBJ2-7	TGTGCCAGCAGCCAAGATCTCACGACTAACGAGCAGTACTTC	CASSQDLTTNEQYF
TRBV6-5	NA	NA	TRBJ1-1	TGTGCCAGCAGTTATACAGTTAACACTGAAGCTTTCTTT	CASSYTVNTEAFF
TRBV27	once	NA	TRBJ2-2	TGTGCCAGCAGGAGTCGGGACACCGGGGAGCTGTTTTTT	CASRSRDTGELFF
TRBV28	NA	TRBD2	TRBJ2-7	TGTGCCAGCAGTTCTAGCGGGAGAAGCTACGAGCAGTACTTC	CASSSSGRSYEQYF
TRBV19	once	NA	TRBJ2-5	TGTGCCAGTAGTATAGGCGCCACGAGGGAGACCCAGTACTTC	CASSIGATRETQYF
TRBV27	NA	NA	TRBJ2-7	TGTGCCAGCAGCAGCACAGGGATAAACGAGCAGTACTTC	CASSSTGINEQYF
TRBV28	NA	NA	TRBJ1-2	TGTGCCAGCGGACCCTCTTTGGGGGGAGACGATGGCTACACCTTC	CASGPSLGGDDGYTF
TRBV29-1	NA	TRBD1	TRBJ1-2	TGCAGCGCCGGGACAGGGAATGGCTACACCTTC	CSAGTGNGYTF
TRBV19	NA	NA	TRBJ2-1	TGTGCCAGTACTCCAGGACTCTTCAATGAGCAGTTCTTC	CASTPGLFNEQFF
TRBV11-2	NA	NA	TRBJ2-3	TGTGCCAGCAGCTTAGCCCAGTCAGATACGCAGTATTTT	CASSLAQSDTQYF
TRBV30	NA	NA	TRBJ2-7	TGTGCCTGGAGTGTAACATTCTACGAGCAGTACTTC	CAWSVTFYEQYF
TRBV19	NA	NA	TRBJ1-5	TGTGCCAGTAGTATAGATCGACAGTCGGGCGTTAATCAGCCCCAGCATTTT	CASSIDRQSGVNQPQHF
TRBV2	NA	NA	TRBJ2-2	TGTGCCAGCAGTGAAGGGAGTTCGAACACCGGGGAGCTGTTTTTT	CASSEGSSNTGELFF
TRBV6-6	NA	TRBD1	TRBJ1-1	TGTGCCAGCAGACGACACAGGGGTTTAGAGACACACACTGAAGCTTTCTTT	CASRRHRGLETHTEAFF
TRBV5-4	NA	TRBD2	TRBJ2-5	TGTGCCAGCAGCTACTTTAGCGGGGGGGCCAGGGAGACCCAGTACTTC	CASSYFSGGARETQYF
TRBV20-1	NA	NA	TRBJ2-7	TGCAGTGCTAGTAGGGGGAGGGCCTACGAGCAGTACTTC	CSASRGRAYEQYF
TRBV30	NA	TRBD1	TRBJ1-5	TGTGCCTGGAGTGTAGGACAGGGCAGTGGCAATCAGCCCCAGCATTTT	CAWSVGQGSGNQPQHF
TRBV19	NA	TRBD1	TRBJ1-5	TGTGCCAGCAACGACAGGGCTGGGGGCAATCAGCCCCAGCATTTT	CASNDRAGGNQPQHF
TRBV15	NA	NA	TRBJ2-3	TGTGCCACAACCACAGGGCTTAGCACAGATACGCAGTATTTT	CATTTGLSTDTQYF
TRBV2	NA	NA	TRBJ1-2	TGTGCCAGCAGTGGCCCGGGGAGGATGGGTGGCTACACCTTC	CASSGPGRMGGYTF
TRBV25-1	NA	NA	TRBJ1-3	TGTGCCAGCAGTGAGACAGGCTCTGGAAACACCATATATTTT	CASSETGSGNTIYF
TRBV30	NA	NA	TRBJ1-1	TGTGCCCGTAGAGACATGAACACTGAAGCTTTCTTT	CARRDMNTEAFF
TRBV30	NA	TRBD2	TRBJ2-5	TGTGCCTGGAGCGGCAGAGGAACTAGCGGGAGGGTGGAGACCCAGTACTTC	CAWSGRGTSGRVETQYF
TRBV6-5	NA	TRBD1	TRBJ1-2	TGTGCCAGCAGGGACAGGGCGGGCGATGGCTACACCTTC	CASRDRAGDGYTF
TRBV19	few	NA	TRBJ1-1	TGTGCCAGTAGTACGAGGGGAGGGGGCACTGAAGCTTTCTTT	CASSTRGGGTEAFF
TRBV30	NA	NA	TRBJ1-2	TGTGCCTGGAGCCTCCAGGGGTCGGATGGCTACACCTTC	CAWSLQGSDGYTF
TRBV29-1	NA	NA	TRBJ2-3	TGCAGCCCAAGGCGGGCGGGCACAGATACGCAGTATTTT	CSPRRAGTDTQYF
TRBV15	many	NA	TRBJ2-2	TGTGCCACCAGCGGCTGGAACACCGGGGAGCTGTTTTTT	CATSGWNTGELFF
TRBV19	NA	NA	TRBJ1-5	TGTGCCAGTAGCCCCCAGGGAAACCAGCCCCAGCATTTT	CASSPQGNQPQHF